This entry is about one TCR beta chain. As yet, its antigen is unknown. These data originate in a study of radiotherapy plus CTLA-4 blockade in lung cancer. Clones were read by immunoSEQ multiplex PCR, and TCRdb kept only the in-frame ones, dropping some. The sample contains under 110,000 clones, 85% to 90% of which appear only once. The CDR3 consists of 14 residues. In germline, CDR1 is LGHNT, CDR2 FRNRAP. V lost 4 bases to trimming and J lost 5 bases, with 14 bases between them. General study results and limits: Among reported predictors of response, early blood T cell clone dynamics with interferon-beta performed best.

The sample consisted of peripheral blood, taken from a patient treated with radiotherapy plus ipilimumab. This sequence originates from a human donor with non-small cell lung cancer that progressed on radiotherapy plus ipilimumab. Some clones in this sample may be carry-over from other donors' samples. The chain recombines TRBV12-5 with TRBJ1-2, with D possibly TRBD1 on 5 matching bases. The CDR3 bases are TGTGCTAGTGGTTCTCCGGGACCGACGTATGGCTACACCTTC. Translating it yields CASGSPGPTYGYTF.